This TCR beta chain was profiled in a study of CD8+CD57+ T cells in acquired aplastic anemia. Study-wide context: Yields of DNA that came from sorted CD4+ and CD8+ cells averaged about 3 ug.

Germline V gene lookup returns CDR1 LNHDA and CDR2 SQIVND (reference sequence). The CDR3 consists of 16 residues. V lost 2 bases, J lost 7 bases, and 20 bases lay in between. This clonotype was detected many times. Its specificity is unknown. Study findings and constraints: Patients versus controls showed no significant CD8+ Simpson's diversity difference. Both patients and controls carried the same twenty-nine CD8+ CDR3 sequences.

Genomic DNA, serving as template, underwent TCR beta VDJ and CDR3 profiling. TCRdb reanalysed the reads using MiXCR and keeps one entry per CDR3 protein. Of around 500,000 distinct CDR3 sequences detected, more than 25% appear once; the ten largest clones hold 0.75% to 0.95%. Flow cytometry had shown expanded CD8+CD57+ cells in the patients chosen for sequencing. Blood samples were obtained from patients who had received no prior therapy. The sequenced sample was sorted CD4+, CD8+, or CD8+CD57+ T cells (not recorded which) from PBMCs. This chain connects TRBV19 to TRBJ1-2; the D gene is possibly TRBD1 (6 bases). This TCR derives from a human donor with aplastic anemia. The CDR3 protein is CASSIPTTGWSTGYTF. DNA of the CDR3: TGTGCCAGTAGTATACCCACGACAGGATGGTCGACTGGCTACACCTTC. Combining the CDR3 with reference TRBV19 and TRBJ1-2 gives the whole variable domain DGGITQSPKYLFRKEGQNVTLSCEQNLNHDAMYWYRQDPGQGLRLIYYSQIVNDFQKGDIAEGYSVSREKKESFPLTVTSAQKNPTAFYLCASSIPTTGWSTGYTFGSGTRLTVV.